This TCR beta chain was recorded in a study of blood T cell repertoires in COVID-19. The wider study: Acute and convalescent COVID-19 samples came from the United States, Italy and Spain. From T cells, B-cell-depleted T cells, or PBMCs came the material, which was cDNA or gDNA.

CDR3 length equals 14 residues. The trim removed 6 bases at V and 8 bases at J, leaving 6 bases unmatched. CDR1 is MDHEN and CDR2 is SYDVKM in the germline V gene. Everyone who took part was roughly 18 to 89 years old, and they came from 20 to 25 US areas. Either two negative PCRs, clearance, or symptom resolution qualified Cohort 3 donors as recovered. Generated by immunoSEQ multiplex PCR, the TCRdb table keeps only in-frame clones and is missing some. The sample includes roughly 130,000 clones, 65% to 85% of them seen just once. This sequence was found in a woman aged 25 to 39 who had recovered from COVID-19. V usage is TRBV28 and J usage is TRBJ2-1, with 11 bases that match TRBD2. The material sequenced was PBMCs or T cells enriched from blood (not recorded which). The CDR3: CASSRLAGSYEQFF. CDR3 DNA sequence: TGTGCCAGCAGCCGACTAGCGGGAAGCTATGAGCAGTTCTTC.